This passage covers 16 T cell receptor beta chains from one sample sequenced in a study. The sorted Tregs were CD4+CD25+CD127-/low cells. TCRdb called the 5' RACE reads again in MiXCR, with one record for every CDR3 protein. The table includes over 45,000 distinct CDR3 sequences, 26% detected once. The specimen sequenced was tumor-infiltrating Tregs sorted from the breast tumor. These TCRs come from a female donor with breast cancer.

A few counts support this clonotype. CDR3 DNA: TGTGCCAGCAGTACAGGGACCCGTCAGCCCCAGCATTTT. Translation gives CASSTGTRQPQHF. The chain links TRBV28 to TRBJ1-5; a possible D gene is TRBD1 (6 bases). V was clipped by 5 bases and J by 6 bases, with 11 bases between them. This CDR3 comprises 13 residues. Germline V CDR1 and CDR2: MDHEN, SYDVKM. The full variable domain, rest sourced from reference TRBV28 and TRBJ1-5, is DVKVTQSSRYLVKRTGEKVFLECVQDMDHENMFWYRQDPGLGLRLIYFSYDVKMKEKGDIPEGYSVSREKKERFSLILESASTNQTSMYLCASSTGTRQPQHFGDGTRLSIL.

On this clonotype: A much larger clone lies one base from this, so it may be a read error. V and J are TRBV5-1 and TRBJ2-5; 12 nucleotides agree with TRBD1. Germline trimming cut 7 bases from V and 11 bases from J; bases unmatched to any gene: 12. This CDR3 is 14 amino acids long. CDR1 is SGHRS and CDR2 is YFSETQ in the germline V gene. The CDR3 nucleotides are TGCGCCAGCCACCGGGGGACAGGGGGCAATGAGCAGTACTTC. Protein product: CASHRGTGGNEQYF.

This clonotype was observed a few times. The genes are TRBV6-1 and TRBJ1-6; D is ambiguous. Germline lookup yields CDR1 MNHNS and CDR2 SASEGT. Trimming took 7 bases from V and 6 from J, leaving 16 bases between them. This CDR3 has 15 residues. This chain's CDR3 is CASIEGRNGNSPLHF. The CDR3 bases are TGTGCCAGCATCGAAGGCAGGAATGGTAATTCACCCCTCCACTTT.

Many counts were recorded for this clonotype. This chain's CDR3 is CASSLDRGQGHNEQFF. In DNA, the CDR3 is TGTGCCAGCAGCTTAGATCGGGGGCAAGGACACAATGAGCAGTTCTTC. V and J are TRBV7-2 and TRBJ2-1; D may match TRBD1 or TRBD2 (6 bases each). From germline, CDR1 is SGHTA and CDR2 FQGNSA. Between the trimmed V and J ends, which lost 1 base and 5 bases, there was a span of 15 bases. This CDR3 spans 16 amino acids.

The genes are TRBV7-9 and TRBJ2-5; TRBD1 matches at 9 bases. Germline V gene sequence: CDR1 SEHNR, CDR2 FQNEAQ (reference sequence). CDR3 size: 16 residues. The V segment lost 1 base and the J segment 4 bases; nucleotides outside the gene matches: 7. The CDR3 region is CASSLGRGTGIETQYF. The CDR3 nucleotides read TGTGCCAGCAGCTTAGGTAGAGGGACAGGGATAGAGACCCAGTACTTC.

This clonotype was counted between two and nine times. CDR3 sequence (DNA): TGCGCCAGCAGCTTACAAAATAATGAAAAACTGTTTTTT. Translating it yields CASSLQNNEKLFF. This chain joins TRBV5-1 and TRBJ1-4, with no clear D. The V end was cut by 2 bases, the J end by 4 bases, with 6 bases between. This CDR3 is built from 13 residues. Per germline, CDR1 SGHRS and CDR2 YFSETQ.

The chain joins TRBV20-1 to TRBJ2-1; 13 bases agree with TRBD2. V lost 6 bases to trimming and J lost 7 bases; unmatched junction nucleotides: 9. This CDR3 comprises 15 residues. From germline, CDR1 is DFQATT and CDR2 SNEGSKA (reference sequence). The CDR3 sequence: CSAQELAGGGNEQFF. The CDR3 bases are TGCAGTGCCCAGGAACTAGCGGGAGGGGGGAATGAGCAGTTCTTC.

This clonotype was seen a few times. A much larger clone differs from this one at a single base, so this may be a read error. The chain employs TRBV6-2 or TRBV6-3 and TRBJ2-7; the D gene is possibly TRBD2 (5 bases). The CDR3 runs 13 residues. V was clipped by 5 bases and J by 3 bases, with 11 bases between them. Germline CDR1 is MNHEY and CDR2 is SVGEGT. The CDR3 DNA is TGTGCCAGCAGTCTCGGACGGGGCTACGAGCAGTACTTC. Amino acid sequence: CASSLGRGYEQYF.

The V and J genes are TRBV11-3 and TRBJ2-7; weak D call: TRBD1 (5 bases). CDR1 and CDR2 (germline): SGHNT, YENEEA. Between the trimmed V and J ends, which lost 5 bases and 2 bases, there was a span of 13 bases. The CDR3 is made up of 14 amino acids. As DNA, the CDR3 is TGTGCCAGCAGCACAACCGACAGCCCCTACGAGCAGTACTTC. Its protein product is CASSTTDSPYEQYF.

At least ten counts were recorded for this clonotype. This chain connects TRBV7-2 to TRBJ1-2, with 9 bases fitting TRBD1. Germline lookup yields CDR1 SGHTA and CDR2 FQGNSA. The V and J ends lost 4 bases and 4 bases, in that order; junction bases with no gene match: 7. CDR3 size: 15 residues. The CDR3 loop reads CASSSQQGAPYGYTF. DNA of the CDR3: TGTGCCAGCAGCTCTCAACAGGGGGCCCCCTATGGCTACACCTTC.

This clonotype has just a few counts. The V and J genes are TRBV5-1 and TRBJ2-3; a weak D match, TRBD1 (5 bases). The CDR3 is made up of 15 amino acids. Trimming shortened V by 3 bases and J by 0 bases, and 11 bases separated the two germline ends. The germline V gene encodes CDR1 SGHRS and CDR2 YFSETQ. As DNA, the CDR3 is TGCGCCAGCAGCTCTTCAGGGTCTAGCACAGATACGCAGTATTTT. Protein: CASSSSGSSTDTQYF.

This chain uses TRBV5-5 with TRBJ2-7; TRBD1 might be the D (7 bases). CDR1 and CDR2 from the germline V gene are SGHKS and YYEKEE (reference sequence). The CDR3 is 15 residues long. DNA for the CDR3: TGTGCCAGCAGGCTGGGGCGGGACAGCTCCTACGAGCAGGACGTC. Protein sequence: CASRLGRDSSYEQDV.

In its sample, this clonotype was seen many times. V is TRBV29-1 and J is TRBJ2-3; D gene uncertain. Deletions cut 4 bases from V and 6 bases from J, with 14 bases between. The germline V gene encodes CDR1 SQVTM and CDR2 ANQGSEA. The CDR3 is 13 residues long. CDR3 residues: CSVVVPPPDTQYF. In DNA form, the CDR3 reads TGCAGCGTTGTTGTGCCCCCCCCCGATACGCAGTATTTT.

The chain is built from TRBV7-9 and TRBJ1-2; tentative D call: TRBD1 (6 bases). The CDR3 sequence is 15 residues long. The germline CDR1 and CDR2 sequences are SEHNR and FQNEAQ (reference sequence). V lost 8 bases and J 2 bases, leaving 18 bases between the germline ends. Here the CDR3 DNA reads TGTGCCAGCGAGCTTAAGTGGACAGCGAACTATGGCTACACCTTC. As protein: CASELKWTANYGYTF.

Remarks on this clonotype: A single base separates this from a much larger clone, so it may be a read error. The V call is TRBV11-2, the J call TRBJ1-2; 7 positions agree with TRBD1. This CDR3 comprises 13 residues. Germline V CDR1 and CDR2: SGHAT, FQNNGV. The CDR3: CAGSVDRAYGYTF. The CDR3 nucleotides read TGTGCCGGCAGCGTCGACAGGGCCTATGGCTACACCTTC.

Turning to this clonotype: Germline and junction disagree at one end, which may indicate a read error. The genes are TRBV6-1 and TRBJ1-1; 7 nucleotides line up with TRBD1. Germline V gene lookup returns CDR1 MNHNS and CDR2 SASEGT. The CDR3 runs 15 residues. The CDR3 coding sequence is TGTGCCAGCAGTGTATACAGGGGCCTGAACACTGAAGCTCTCTTT. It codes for CASSVYRGLNTEALF.